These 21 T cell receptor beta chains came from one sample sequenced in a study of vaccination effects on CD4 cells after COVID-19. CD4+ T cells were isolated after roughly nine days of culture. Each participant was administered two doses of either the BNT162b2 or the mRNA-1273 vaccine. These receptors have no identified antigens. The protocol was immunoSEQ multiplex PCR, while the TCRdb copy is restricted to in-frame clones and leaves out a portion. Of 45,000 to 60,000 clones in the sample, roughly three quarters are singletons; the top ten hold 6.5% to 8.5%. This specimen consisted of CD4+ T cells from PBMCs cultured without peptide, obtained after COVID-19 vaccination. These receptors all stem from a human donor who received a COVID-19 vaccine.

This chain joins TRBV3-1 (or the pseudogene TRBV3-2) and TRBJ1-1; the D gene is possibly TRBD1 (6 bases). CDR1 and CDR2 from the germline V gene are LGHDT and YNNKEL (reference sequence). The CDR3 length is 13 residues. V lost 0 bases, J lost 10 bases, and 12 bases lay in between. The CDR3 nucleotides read TGTGCCAGCAGCCAAGATTTAGTAGGGGGAGCTTTCTTT. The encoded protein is CASSQDLVGGAFF.

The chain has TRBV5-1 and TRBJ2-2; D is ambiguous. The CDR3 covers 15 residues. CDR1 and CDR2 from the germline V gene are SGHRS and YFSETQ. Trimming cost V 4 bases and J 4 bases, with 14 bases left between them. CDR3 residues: CASSPASRGTGELFF. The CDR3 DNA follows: TGCGCCAGCAGCCCGGCGAGTCGCGGCACCGGGGAGCTGTTTTTT.

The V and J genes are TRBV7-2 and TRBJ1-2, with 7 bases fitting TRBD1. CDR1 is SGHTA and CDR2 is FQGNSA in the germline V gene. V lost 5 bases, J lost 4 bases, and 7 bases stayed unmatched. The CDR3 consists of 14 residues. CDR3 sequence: CASSADREIYGYTF. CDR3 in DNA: TGTGCCAGCAGCGCCGACAGGGAGATCTATGGCTACACCTTC.

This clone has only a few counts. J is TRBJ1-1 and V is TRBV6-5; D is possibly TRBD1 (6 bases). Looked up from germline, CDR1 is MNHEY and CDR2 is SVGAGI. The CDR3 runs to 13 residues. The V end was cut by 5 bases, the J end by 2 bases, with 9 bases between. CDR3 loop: CASSLGHNTEAFF. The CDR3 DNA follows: TGTGCCAGCAGTCTGGGACACAACACTGAAGCTTTCTTT.

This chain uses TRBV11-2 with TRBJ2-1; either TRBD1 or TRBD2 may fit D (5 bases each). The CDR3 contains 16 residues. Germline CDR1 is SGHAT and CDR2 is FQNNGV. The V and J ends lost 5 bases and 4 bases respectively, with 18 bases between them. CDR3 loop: CASSAVLRDGYNEQFF. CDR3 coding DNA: TGTGCCAGCAGCGCCGTACTCCGGGACGGATACAATGAGCAGTTCTTC.

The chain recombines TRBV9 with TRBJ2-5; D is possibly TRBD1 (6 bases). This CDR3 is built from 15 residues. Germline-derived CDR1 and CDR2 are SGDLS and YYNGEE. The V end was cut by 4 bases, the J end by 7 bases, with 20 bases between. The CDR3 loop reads CASSSRTEPPGTQYF. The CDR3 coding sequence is TGTGCCAGCAGCTCTCGGACAGAACCCCCCGGGACCCAGTACTTC.

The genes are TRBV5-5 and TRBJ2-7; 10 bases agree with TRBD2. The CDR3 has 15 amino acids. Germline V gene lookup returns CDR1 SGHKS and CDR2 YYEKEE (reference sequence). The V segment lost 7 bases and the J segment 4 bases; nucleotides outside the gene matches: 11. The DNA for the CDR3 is TGTGCCAGCGCGATTGGGGGACTAGCGTCTTACGAGCAGTACTTC. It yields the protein CASAIGGLASYEQYF.

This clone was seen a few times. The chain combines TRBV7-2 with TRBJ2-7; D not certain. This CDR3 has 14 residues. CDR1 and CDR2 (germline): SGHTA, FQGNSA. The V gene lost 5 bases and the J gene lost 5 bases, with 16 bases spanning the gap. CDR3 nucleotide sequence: TGTGCCAGCAGCCACGTCGGGTCCTCGCACGAGCAGTACTTC. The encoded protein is CASSHVGSSHEQYF.

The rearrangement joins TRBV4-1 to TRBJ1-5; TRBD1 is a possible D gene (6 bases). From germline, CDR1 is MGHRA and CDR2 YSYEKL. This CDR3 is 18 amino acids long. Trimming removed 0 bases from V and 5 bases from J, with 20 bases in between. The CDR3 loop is CASSQDLAFRRGDQPQHF. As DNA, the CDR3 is TGCGCCAGCAGCCAAGATCTAGCGTTCCGCAGGGGCGATCAGCCCCAGCATTTT.

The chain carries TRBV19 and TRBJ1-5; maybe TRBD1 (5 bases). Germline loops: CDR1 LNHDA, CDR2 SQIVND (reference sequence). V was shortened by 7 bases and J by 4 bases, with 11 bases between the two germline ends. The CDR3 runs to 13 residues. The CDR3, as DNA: TGTGCCAGTACTCGGGACCTAAATCAGCCCCAGCATTTT. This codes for CASTRDLNQPQHF.

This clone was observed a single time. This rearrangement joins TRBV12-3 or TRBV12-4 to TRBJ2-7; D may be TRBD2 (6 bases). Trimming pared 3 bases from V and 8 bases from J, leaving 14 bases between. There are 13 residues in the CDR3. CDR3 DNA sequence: TGTGCCAGCAGTTTGTCCGGGGGATCCAAGCAGTACTTC. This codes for CASSLSGGSKQYF.

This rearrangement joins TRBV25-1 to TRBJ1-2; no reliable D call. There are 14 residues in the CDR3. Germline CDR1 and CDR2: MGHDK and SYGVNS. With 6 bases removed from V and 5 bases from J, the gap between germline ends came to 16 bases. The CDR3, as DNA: TGTGCCAGCAGCCCACAGAGCCGGGGTTATGGCTACACCTTC. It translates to CASSPQSRGYGYTF.

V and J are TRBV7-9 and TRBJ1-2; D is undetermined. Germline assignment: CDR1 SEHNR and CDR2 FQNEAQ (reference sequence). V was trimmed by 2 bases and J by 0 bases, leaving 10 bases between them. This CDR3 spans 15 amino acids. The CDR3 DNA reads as TGTGCCAGCAGCTTACGGGAATCCTCTAACTATGGCTACACCTTC. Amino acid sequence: CASSLRESSNYGYTF.

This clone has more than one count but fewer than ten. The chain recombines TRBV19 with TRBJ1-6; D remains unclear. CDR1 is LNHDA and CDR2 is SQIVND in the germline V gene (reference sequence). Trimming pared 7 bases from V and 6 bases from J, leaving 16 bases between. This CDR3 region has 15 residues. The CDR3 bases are TGTGCCAGTAAGGCCGGAACAGTCACTAATTCACCCCTCCACTTT. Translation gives CASKAGTVTNSPLHF.

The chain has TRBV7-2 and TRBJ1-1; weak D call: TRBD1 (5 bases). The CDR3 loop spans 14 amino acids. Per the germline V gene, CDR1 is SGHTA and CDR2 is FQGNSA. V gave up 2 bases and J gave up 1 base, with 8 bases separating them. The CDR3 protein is CASSLSGTNTEAFF. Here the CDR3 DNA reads TGTGCCAGCAGCTTATCAGGGACGAACACTGAAGCTTTCTTT.

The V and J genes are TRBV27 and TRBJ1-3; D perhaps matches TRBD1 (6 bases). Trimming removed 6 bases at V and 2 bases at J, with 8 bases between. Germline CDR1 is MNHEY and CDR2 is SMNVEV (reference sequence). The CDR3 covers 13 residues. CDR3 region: CASRGAAGNTIYF. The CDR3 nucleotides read TGTGCCAGCAGGGGGGCAGCTGGAAACACCATATATTTT.

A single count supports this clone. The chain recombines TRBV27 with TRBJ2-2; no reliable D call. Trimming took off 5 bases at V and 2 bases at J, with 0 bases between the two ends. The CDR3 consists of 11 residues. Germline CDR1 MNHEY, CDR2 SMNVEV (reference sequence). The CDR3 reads CASSNTGELFF. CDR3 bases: TGTGCCAGCAGTAACACCGGGGAGCTGTTTTTT.

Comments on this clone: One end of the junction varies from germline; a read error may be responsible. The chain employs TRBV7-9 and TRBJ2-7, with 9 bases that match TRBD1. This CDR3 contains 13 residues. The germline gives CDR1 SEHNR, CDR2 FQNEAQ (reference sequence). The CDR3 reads CASSSSSGTGMNF. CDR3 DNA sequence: TGTGCCAGCAGCTCGAGCTCCGGGACAGGGATGAACTTC.

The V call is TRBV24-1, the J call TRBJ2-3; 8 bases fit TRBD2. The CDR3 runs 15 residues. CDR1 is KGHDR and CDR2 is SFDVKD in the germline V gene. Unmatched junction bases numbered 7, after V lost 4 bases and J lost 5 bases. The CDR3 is CATSDQRETEDTQYF. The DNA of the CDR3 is TGTGCCACCAGTGACCAGCGGGAGACGGAAGATACGCAGTATTTT.

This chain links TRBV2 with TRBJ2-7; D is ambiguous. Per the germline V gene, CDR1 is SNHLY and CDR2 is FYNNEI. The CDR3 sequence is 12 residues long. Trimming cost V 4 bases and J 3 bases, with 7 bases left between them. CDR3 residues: CASSGQDYEQYF. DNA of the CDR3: TGTGCCAGCAGTGGCCAGGACTACGAGCAGTACTTC. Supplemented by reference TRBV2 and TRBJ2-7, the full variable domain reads EPEVTQTPSHQVTQMGQEVILRCVPISNHLYFYWYRQILGQKVEFLVSFYNNEISEKSEIFDDQFSVERPDGSNFTLKIRSTKLEDSAMYFCASSGQDYEQYFGPGTRLTVT.

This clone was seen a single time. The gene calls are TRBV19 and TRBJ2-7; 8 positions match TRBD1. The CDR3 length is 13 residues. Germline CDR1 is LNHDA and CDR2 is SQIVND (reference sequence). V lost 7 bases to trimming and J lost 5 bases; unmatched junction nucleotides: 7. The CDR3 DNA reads TGTGCCAGTATGGCAGGGGGCCTCCACGAGCAGTACTTC. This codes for CASMAGGLHEQYF.